This is a list of T cell receptor beta chains from one sample in a study of blood T cell repertoires in COVID-19. Libraries were prepared by immunoSEQ multiplex PCR; TCRdb keeps only in-frame clonotypes and omits some of them. The sample holds fewer than 100,000 clones, roughly three quarters seen once. The sample was peripheral blood. These receptors were taken from a human donor in a cohort sampled during active COVID-19. CDR3s include the opening cysteine and the closing phenylalanine or tryptophan. The D gene is left open where the match is weak. Expanded clones get a size class; other rows say once, few or many, or leave the size out.

clone_size j_call d_call v_call cdr3_aa cdr3_nt
few TRBJ1-4 TRBD1 TRBV25-1 CASSERGLGEKLFF TGTGCCAGCAGTGAAAGGGGGCTCGGGGAAAAACTGTTTTTT
. TRBJ1-2 TRBD1 TRBV9 CASSVVRDSNYGYTF TGTGCCAGCAGCGTAGTCAGGGACAGCAACTATGGCTACACCTTC
. TRBJ1-6 . TRBV16 CASSRMASLGRDSPLHF TGTGCCAGCAGCCGAATGGCCTCACTGGGCAGGGATTCACCCCTCCACTTT
. TRBJ2-5 TRBD2 TRBV5-6 CASSGLAGSREETQYF TGTGCCAGCAGCGGGTTAGCGGGCTCAAGGGAAGAGACCCAGTACTTC
. TRBJ2-2 . TRBV2 CARAGSPGELFF TGTGCCAGGGCCGGGAGTCCTGGGGAGCTGTTTTTT
many TRBJ1-5 TRBD1 TRBV5-6 CATTGGSNQPQHF TGTGCCACCACAGGGGGCTCCAATCAGCCCCAGCATTTT
few TRBJ1-6 . TRBV4-3 CASSQYPIRGSPLHF TGCGCCAGCAGCCAGTACCCGATCAGGGGTTCACCCCTCCACTTT
few TRBJ2-7 . TRBV28 CASSSPRAGENYEQYF TGTGCCAGCAGTTCCCCCCGGGCAGGGGAGAATTACGAGCAGTACTTC
. TRBJ2-2 . TRBV19 CASSGPPGWSGELFF TGTGCCAGTAGTGGTCCCCCGGGTTGGTCCGGGGAGCTGTTTTTT
. TRBJ2-1 TRBD1 TRBV28 CASTLGTGGYNEQFF TGTGCCAGCACCTTGGGGACAGGGGGCTACAATGAGCAGTTCTTC
. TRBJ1-6 . TRBV6-5 CASTPDSSPLHF TGTGCCAGCACCCCGGACAGCTCACCCCTCCACTTT
few TRBJ2-7 . TRBV19 CASSISPSEQGFHEQYF TGTGCCAGTAGTATATCCCCCTCCGAGCAGGGCTTCCACGAGCAGTACTTC
. TRBJ2-7 . TRBV7-8 CASSLGSYEQYF TGTGCCAGCAGCTTGGGGAGTTACGAGCAGTACTTC
. TRBJ1-1 TRBD1 TRBV18 CASSPIGQGIAEAFF TGTGCCAGCTCACCCATTGGACAGGGAATCGCTGAAGCTTTCTTT
. TRBJ2-7 . TRBV5-1 CASSLYGGEQYF TGCGCCAGCAGCTTGTATGGCGGGGAGCAGTACTTC
. TRBJ2-7 . TRBV11-1 CASSITGVIYEQYF TGTGCCAGCAGCATTACAGGAGTAATCTACGAGCAGTACTTC
. TRBJ1-3 . TRBV7-2 CASSFISGNTIYF TGTGCCAGCAGCTTTATTTCTGGAAACACCATATATTTT
. TRBJ1-1 . TRBV11-2 CASRTGLNTEAFF TGTGCCAGCAGAACAGGACTGAACACTGAAGCTTTCTTT
many TRBJ2-7 TRBD1 TRBV27 CASKRSGTGFYEQYF TGTGCCAGCAAACGCTCGGGGACAGGGTTCTACGAGCAGTACTTC
. TRBJ1-4 . TRBV5-1 CASSLSTVTGGTNEKLFF TGCGCCAGCAGCCTATCGACAGTTACGGGGGGGACTAATGAAAAACTGTTTTTT
. TRBJ2-3 . TRBV4-1 CASSQTSTDTQYF TGCGCCAGCAGCCAGACTAGCACAGATACGCAGTATTTT
. TRBJ2-2 TRBD2 TRBV6-2/TRBV6-3 CASSYSVAGEVGELFF TGTGCCAGCAGTTACTCAGTAGCGGGAGAGGTCGGGGAGCTGTTTTTT
. TRBJ2-4 . TRBV28 CASSPTRDRGYF TGTGCCAGCAGCCCAACCAGGGATCGAGGGTACTTC
once TRBJ2-2 . TRBV18 CASSVLVQGAGELFF TGTGCCAGCTCAGTACTAGTCCAAGGCGCCGGGGAGCTGTTTTTT
. TRBJ2-1 . TRBV11-3 CASSPRRANEQFF TGTGCCAGCAGTCCCCGTAGAGCTAATGAGCAGTTCTTC
. TRBJ2-5 . TRBV24-1 CATSDPTRGGQETQYF TGTGCCACCAGTGATCCTACTAGGGGGGGCCAAGAGACCCAGTACTTC
. TRBJ2-2 . TRBV4-2 CASSHPRGTGNTGELFF TGTGCCAGCAGCCATCCAAGGGGTACAGGGAACACCGGGGAGCTGTTTTTT
. TRBJ2-3 . TRBV28 CASSLTGSTDTQYF TGTGCCAGCAGTTTAACAGGGAGCACAGATACGCAGTATTTT
once TRBJ1-2 TRBD1 TRBV18 CASSPLGTGGNYGYTF TGTGCCAGCTCACCCCTCGGGACAGGGGGTAACTATGGCTACACCTTC
. TRBJ1-1 . TRBV30 CAWTTGLRTEAFF TGTGCCTGGACCACAGGGTTAAGGACTGAAGCTTTCTTT
once TRBJ2-3 . TRBV6-5 CASSYDRWGPDTQYF TGTGCCAGCAGTTACGACAGATGGGGCCCAGATACGCAGTATTTT
. TRBJ1-6 TRBD1 TRBV5-1 CASSNGGQVNNSPLHF TGCGCCAGCAGCAACGGGGGACAGGTTAATAATTCACCCCTCCACTTT
. TRBJ1-3 . TRBV5-8 CASSPTGNGNTIYF TGTGCCAGCAGCCCAACAGGGAACGGAAACACCATATATTTT
. TRBJ2-5 . TRBV6-2/TRBV6-3 CASSTHSGTQETQYF TGTGCCAGCAGTACGCACAGCGGCACGCAAGAGACCCAGTACTTC
once TRBJ1-2 . TRBV5-1 CASSFSLQSNYGYTF TGCGCCAGCAGCTTCTCCCTACAGTCTAACTATGGCTACACCTTC
. TRBJ2-3 TRBD2 TRBV7-2 CASSLGLLAGADTQYF TGTGCCAGCAGCTTAGGGCTCCTAGCGGGGGCAGATACGCAGTATTTT
. TRBJ2-1 TRBD1 TRBV4-2 CASSQGQGRGNEQFF TGTGCCAGCAGCCAAGGACAGGGACGGGGAAATGAGCAGTTCTTC
. TRBJ2-7 TRBD2 TRBV6-5 CASRGTSVSYEQYF TGTGCCAGCAGGGGGACTAGTGTTTCCTACGAGCAGTACTTC
. TRBJ2-1 . TRBV7-9 CASGFSANTRNEQFF TGTGCCAGCGGCTTCTCGGCGAACACTAGGAATGAGCAGTTCTTC
. TRBJ2-5 TRBD2 TRBV27 CASTPSGSYGETQYF TGTGCCAGCACCCCTAGCGGGAGTTACGGGGAGACCCAGTACTTC
few TRBJ2-1 TRBD2 TRBV6-2/TRBV6-3 CASSYSLSGGSYNEQFF TGTGCCAGCAGTTACTCTCTGAGCGGGGGGTCCTACAATGAGCAGTTCTTC
. TRBJ2-2 . TRBV7-3 CASSFNPGTYTGELFF TGTGCCAGCAGCTTCAACCCCGGGACTTACACCGGGGAGCTGTTTTTT
. TRBJ2-3 TRBD2 TRBV2 CASSFSTSGPSTDTQYF TGTGCCAGCAGTTTTTCGACTAGCGGGCCCAGCACAGATACGCAGTATTTT
. TRBJ2-1 TRBD2 TRBV9 CASSVGGSTYNEQFF TGTGCCAGCAGCGTTGGCGGGAGCACCTACAATGAGCAGTTCTTC
few TRBJ1-1 . TRBV27 CASSLLGGAWTEAFF TGTGCCAGCAGTCTACTTGGGGGCGCTTGGACTGAAGCTTTCTTT
. TRBJ2-7 TRBD1 TRBV6-6 CASRRTGGYEQYF TGTGCCAGCAGACGGACAGGGGGCTACGAGCAGTACTTC
. TRBJ2-7 TRBD2 TRBV18 CASSPPVVAGEGTYEQYF TGTGCCAGCTCACCACCGGTAGTGGCGGGAGAGGGAACCTACGAGCAGTACTTC
. TRBJ2-1 . TRBV15 CATSSGLGGKADEQFF TGTGCCACCAGCTCCGGTCTCGGCGGGAAAGCGGATGAGCAGTTCTTC
. TRBJ2-7 TRBD2 TRBV23-1 CASGFLAGSYEQYF TGCGCCAGCGGATTCCTAGCGGGCTCCTACGAGCAGTACTTC
. TRBJ2-7 . TRBV30 CAWSVLREGEQYF TGTGCCTGGAGTGTCTTGAGAGAGGGCGAGCAGTACTTC
. TRBJ1-1 TRBD1 TRBV7-3 CASSRTGGTEAFF TGTGCCAGCAGCCGGACAGGCGGCACTGAAGCTTTCTTT
. TRBJ2-2 . TRBV29-1 CSVKDRTNTGELFF TGCAGCGTTAAAGACAGAACGAACACCGGGGAGCTGTTTTTT